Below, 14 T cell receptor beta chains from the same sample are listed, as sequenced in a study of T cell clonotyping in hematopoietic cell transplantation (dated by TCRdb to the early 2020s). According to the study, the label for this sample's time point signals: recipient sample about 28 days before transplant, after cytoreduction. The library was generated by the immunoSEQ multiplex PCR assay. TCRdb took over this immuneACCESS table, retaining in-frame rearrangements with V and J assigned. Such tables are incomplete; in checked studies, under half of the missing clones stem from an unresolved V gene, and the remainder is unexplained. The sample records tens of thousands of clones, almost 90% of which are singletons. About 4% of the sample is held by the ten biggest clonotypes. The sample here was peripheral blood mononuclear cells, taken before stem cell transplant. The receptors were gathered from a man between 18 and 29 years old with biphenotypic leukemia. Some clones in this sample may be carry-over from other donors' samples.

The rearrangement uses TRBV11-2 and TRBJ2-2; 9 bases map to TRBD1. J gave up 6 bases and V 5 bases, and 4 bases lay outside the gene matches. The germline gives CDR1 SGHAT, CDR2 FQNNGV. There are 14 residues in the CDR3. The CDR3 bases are TGTGCCAGCAGCCTTACAGGGGGCTCCGGGGAGCTGTTTTTT. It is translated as CASSLTGGSGELFF.

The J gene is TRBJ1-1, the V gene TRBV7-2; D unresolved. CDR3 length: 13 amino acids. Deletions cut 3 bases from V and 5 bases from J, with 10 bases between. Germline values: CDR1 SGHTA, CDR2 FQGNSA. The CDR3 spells CASSFGERTEAFF. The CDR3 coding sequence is TGTGCCAGCAGCTTCGGGGAGAGGACTGAAGCTTTCTTT. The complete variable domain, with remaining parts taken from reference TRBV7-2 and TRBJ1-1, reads GAGVSQSPSNKVTEKGKDVELRCDPISGHTALYWYRQSLGQGLEFLIYFQGNSAPDKSGLPSDRFSAERTGGSVSTLTIQRTQQEDSAVYLCASSFGERTEAFFGQGTRLTVV.

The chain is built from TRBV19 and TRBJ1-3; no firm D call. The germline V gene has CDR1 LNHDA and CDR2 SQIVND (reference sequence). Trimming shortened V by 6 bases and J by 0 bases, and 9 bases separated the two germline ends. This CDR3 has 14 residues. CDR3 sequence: CASRWGDSGNTIYF. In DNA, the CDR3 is TGTGCCAGTAGATGGGGAGACTCTGGAAACACCATATATTTT.

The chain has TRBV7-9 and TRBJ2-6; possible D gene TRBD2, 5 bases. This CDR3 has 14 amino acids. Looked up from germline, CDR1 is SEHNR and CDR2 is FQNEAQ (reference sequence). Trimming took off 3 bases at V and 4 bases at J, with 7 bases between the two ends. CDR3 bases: TGTGCCAGCAGCTTCGGGGTGGGGGCCAACGTCCTGACTTTC. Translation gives CASSFGVGANVLTF.

CDR3: CASSLVGGGYKQYF. The CDR3 DNA reads TGTGCCAGCAGCTTAGTAGGGGGGGGTTATAAGCAGTACTTC. This chain links TRBV11-2 with TRBJ2-7, with D perhaps TRBD2 (7 bases). The CDR3 is made up of 14 amino acids. The germline CDR1 and CDR2 sequences are SGHAT and FQNNGV. With 1 base removed from V and 8 bases from J, the gap between germline ends came to 15 bases.

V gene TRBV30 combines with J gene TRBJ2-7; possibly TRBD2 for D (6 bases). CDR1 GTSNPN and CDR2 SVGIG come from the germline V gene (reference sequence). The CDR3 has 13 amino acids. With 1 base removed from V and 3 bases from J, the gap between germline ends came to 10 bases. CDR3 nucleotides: TGTGCCTGGAGTGCGGGACTCATCTACGAGCAGTACTTC. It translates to CAWSAGLIYEQYF.

CDR3 nucleotides: TGCGCCAGCAGCCAAGTCACCGGGATCCCCAGCCCCTACAATGAGCAGTTCTTC. Translated, it gives CASSQVTGIPSPYNEQFF. The chain has TRBV4-1 and TRBJ2-1, with D perhaps matching TRBD2 (5 bases). This CDR3 region has 18 residues. The germline V gene has CDR1 MGHRA and CDR2 YSYEKL. Trimming pared 1 base from V and 2 bases from J, leaving 18 bases between.

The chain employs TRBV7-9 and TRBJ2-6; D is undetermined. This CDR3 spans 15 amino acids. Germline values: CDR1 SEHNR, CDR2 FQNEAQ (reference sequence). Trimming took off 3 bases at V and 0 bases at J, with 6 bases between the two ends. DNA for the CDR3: TGTGCCAGCAGCTTTACAAGCTCTGGGGCCAACGTCCTGACTTTC. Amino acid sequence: CASSFTSSGANVLTF.

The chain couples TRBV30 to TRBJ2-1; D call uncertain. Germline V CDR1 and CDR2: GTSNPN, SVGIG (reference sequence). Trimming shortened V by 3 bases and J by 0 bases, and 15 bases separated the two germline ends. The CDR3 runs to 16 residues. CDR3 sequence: CAWRVVGTSSYNEQFF. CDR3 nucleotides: TGTGCCTGGAGAGTAGTGGGCACGAGCTCCTACAATGAGCAGTTCTTC.

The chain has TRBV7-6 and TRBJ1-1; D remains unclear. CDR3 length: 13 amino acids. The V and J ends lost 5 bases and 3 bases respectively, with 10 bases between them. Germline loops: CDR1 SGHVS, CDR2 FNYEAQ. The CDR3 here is CASSPGGYTEAFF. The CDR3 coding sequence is TGTGCCAGCAGCCCGGGAGGATACACTGAAGCTTTCTTT.

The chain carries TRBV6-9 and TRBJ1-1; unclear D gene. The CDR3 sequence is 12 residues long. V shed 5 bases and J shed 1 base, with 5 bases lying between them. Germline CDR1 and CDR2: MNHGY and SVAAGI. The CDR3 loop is CASSAGNTEAFF. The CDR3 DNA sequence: TGTGCCAGCAGTGCGGGGAACACTGAAGCTTTCTTT.

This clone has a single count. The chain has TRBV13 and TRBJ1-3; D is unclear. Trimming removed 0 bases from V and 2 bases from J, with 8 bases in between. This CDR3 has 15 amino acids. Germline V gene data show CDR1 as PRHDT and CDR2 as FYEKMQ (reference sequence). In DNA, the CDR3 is TGTGCCAGCAGCTTAGGGTTCCCAACTGGAAACACCATATATTTT. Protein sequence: CASSLGFPTGNTIYF.

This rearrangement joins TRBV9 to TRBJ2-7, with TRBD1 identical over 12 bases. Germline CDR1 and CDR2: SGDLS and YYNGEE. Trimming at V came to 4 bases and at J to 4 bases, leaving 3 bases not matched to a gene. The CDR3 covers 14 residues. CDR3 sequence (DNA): TGTGCCAGCAGCATGGGACAGGGGGCGTACGAGCAGTACTTC. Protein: CASSMGQGAYEQYF.

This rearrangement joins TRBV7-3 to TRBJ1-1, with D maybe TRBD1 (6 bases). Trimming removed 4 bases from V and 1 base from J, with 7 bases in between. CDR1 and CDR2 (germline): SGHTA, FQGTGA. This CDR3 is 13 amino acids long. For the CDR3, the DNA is TGTGCCAGCAGCTCGGACAGGAACACTGAAGCTTTCTTT. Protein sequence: CASSSDRNTEAFF.